Reported below is one TCR beta chain. Antigen: not known. Just one base apart from a much larger clone, this may be a read error. Each of the donors had 8 to 10 milliliters of peripheral blood drawn into EDTA-treated Vacutainer tubes. The authors ran a second PCR of roughly 6 to 12 cycles using a sample-barcoded 5' primer and a J-beta primer mix. Each cDNA molecule was tagged by a template-switch adaptor that had 12 random nucleotides. Each CDR3 protein gets one entry after TCRdb re-called the 5' RACE reads with MiXCR. This table has about 930,000 distinct CDR3 sequences, 25% to 30% appearing once. The record originates from a study of blood T cells in healthy people across ages. This CDR3 is built from 15 residues. The germline CDR1 and CDR2 sequences are DFQATT and SNEGSKA (reference sequence). V gave up 0 bases and J gave up 13 bases, with 22 bases separating them. Study-wide results and caveats: Diversity was higher, and naive CD4+ cells more numerous, in long-lived donors than in aged donors.

These data were also reused for a study on T cells of mothers and their children.

The sequence was obtained from a middle-aged woman in good health. V usage is TRBV20-1 and J usage is TRBJ2-1; possibly TRBD1 for D (6 bases). Sequencing was performed on blood. The CDR3 sequence: CSARDTGTGSETQFF. The CDR3 nucleotides read TGCAGTGCTAGAGATACGGGAACAGGGTCGGAGACCCAGTTCTTC.